This TCR beta chain is drawn from a study of cytomegalovirus exposure and HLA in healthy donors. Whole-study context: The early release's HLA-typed donors yielded 78 million or so unique TCRs. The Caucasian-associated ancestry cluster contained about four fifths of the approximately 400 genotyped donors. Notes on the study in general: TCR beta chains numbering approximately 150 were designated cytomegalovirus-associated. The availability of immune exposure information extended only to CMV serostatus.

Use of 60 Vbeta and 13 Jbeta primers characterized the PCR. This table comes from immunoSEQ multiplex PCR, and its TCRdb copy is limited to in-frame clones, with some not included. The data contain about 120,000 clones, about 80% of them seen just once; the ten biggest clones take up around 0.92%. The CDR3 totals 14 residues. V shed 4 bases and J 2 bases; nucleotides not matched to a gene: 3. CDR1 is SGDLS and CDR2 is YYNGEE in the germline V gene. About this clone: Its antigen is not identified.

The origin of this receptor is a human donor in good health. V gene TRBV9 combines with J gene TRBJ2-5; 9 nucleotides match TRBD2. The sequencing input was PBMCs. The CDR3 protein is CASSSGLAQETQYF. The CDR3 DNA reads TGTGCCAGCAGCTCCGGACTAGCGCAAGAGACCCAGTACTTC.